This is a list of T cell receptor beta chains from one sample in a study of T cell responses to AZD1222 COVID-19 vaccine. The method was immunoSEQ multiplex PCR; TCRdb's version includes in-frame clones alone and lacks a portion of them. The repertoire consists of about 110,000 clones, with roughly 90% occurring once and the leading ten covering around 5.1%. The input for sequencing was peripheral blood, taken on day 0 of AZD1222 vaccination. These receptors all stem from an adult in good health. Both conserved end residues are part of each CDR3. A D gene is named only where the DNA matches it firmly. Expanded clones are given a class, and other clones once, few, many or no size at all.

j_call: TRBJ1-1
d_call: -
clone_size: -
v_call: TRBV20-1
cdr3_length: 10
cdr3_nt: TGCAGTGCTAGTAGGGGGGAAGCTTTCTTT
cdr3_aa: CSASRGEAFF

j_call: TRBJ2-1
d_call: TRBD2
clone_size: -
v_call: TRBV9
cdr3_length: 18
cdr3_nt: TGTGCCAGCAGCGACCCTCTAGCGGCAGGCCCAACCCACAATGAGCAGTTCTTC
cdr3_aa: CASSDPLAAGPTHNEQFF

j_call: TRBJ1-2
d_call: TRBD1
clone_size: few
v_call: TRBV28
cdr3_length: 16
cdr3_nt: TGTGCCAGTTATCGATACAGGGGCCGCTTTAACTATGGCTACACCTTC
cdr3_aa: CASYRYRGRFNYGYTF

j_call: TRBJ1-2
d_call: -
clone_size: -
v_call: TRBV5-1
cdr3_length: 13
cdr3_nt: TGCGCCAGCAGCTTAAACCCCCGGAACGGCTACACCTTC
cdr3_aa: CASSLNPRNGYTF

j_call: TRBJ1-3
d_call: -
clone_size: -
v_call: TRBV5-1
cdr3_length: 15
cdr3_nt: TGCGCCAGCAGCTTTTCAGGGAACTCTGGAAACACCATATATTTT
cdr3_aa: CASSFSGNSGNTIYF

j_call: TRBJ2-7
d_call: -
clone_size: -
v_call: TRBV14
cdr3_length: 13
cdr3_nt: TGTGCCAGCAGCCAAGTGGAGGGGTACGAGCAGTACTTC
cdr3_aa: CASSQVEGYEQYF

j_call: TRBJ2-5
d_call: TRBD1
clone_size: -
v_call: TRBV28
cdr3_length: 14
cdr3_nt: TGTGCCAGCAGCCGACAGGGGGCTAAAAAGACCCAGTACTTC
cdr3_aa: CASSRQGAKKTQYF

j_call: TRBJ2-2
d_call: TRBD1
clone_size: -
v_call: TRBV6-2/TRBV6-3
cdr3_length: 14
cdr3_nt: TGTGCCAGCAGTTTGGGACAGGGAACCGGGGAGCTGTTTTTT
cdr3_aa: CASSLGQGTGELFF

j_call: TRBJ1-2
d_call: TRBD1
clone_size: -
v_call: TRBV28
cdr3_length: 16
cdr3_nt: TGTGCCAGCAGTTCCCCGTCGACAGGAAAGGGGGCCGGCTACACCTTC
cdr3_aa: CASSSPSTGKGAGYTF

j_call: TRBJ1-5
d_call: -
clone_size: -
v_call: TRBV6-1
cdr3_length: 13
cdr3_nt: TGTGCCAGCAGTGACAGGGCACATCAGCCCCAGCATTTT
cdr3_aa: CASSDRAHQPQHF

j_call: TRBJ1-2
d_call: -
clone_size: -
v_call: TRBV5-4
cdr3_length: 14
cdr3_nt: TGTGCCAGCAGCTTGCGTGGCATGGACTATGGCTACACCTTC
cdr3_aa: CASSLRGMDYGYTF